A single sample gave rise to the 17 T cell receptor beta chains below, sequenced in a study of blood T cell repertoires in COVID-19. Profiling relied on immunoSEQ multiplex PCR, and the TCRdb table lists in-frame clones only, not all of them. Among about 200,000 clones, over 70% were seen once, and the ten largest hold around 25%. Sequencing input: peripheral blood. The receptor source for this set is a middle-aged man with acute or convalescent COVID-19.

This chain joins TRBV30 and TRBJ2-3; TRBD2 matches 10 bases. The CDR3 loop spans 14 amino acids. Germline V CDR1 and CDR2: GTSNPN, SVGIG (reference sequence). Germline trimming cut 6 bases from V and 4 bases from J; bases unmatched to any gene: 7. The CDR3 sequence: CACASGSGADTQYF. For the CDR3, the DNA is TGTGCCTGTGCTAGCGGGAGTGGCGCAGATACGCAGTATTTT.

The chain links TRBV28 to TRBJ2-1; 7 nucleotides match TRBD2. CDR1 is MDHEN, CDR2 SYDVKM, per germline. There are 13 residues in the CDR3. Unmatched junction bases numbered 4, after V lost 6 bases and J lost 5 bases. CDR3 coding DNA: TGTGCCAGCAGGGGAGGGCCTAACAATGAGCAGTTCTTC. This gives the protein CASRGGPNNEQFF.

Of note for this clone: This may be a read error: a much more frequent sequence differs by one nucleotide. The chain employs TRBV27 and TRBJ1-6; 7 positions match TRBD1. The CDR3 length is 14 residues. Germline V gives CDR1 MNHEY, CDR2 SMNVEV (reference sequence). V shed 5 bases and J 6 bases; nucleotides not matched to a gene: 4. The CDR3 coding sequence is TGTGCCAGCAGTCGGGACAGAGCTAATTCACCCCTCCACTTT. Its translation is CASSRDRANSPLHF.

The chain links TRBV30 to TRBJ2-7; 15 nucleotides align to TRBD2. Germline V gives CDR1 GTSNPN, CDR2 SVGIG (reference sequence). The CDR3 spans 14 residues. J gave up 3 bases and V 3 bases, and 0 bases lay outside the gene matches. CDR3 loop: CAWRGLAGGYEQYF. CDR3 nucleotides: TGTGCCTGGAGGGGACTAGCGGGAGGCTACGAGCAGTACTTC.

This rearrangement joins TRBV19 to TRBJ1-2; 11 bases are a match to TRBD1. V trimming: 4 bases; J trimming: 6 bases; junction bases outside the gene matches: 10. The length of the CDR3 is 16 residues. In germline, CDR1 is LNHDA, CDR2 SQIVND (reference sequence). As DNA, the CDR3 is TGTGCCAGTAGTACCGGCGGCCTGGGACAGGGGGATGGCTACACCTTC. Protein product: CASSTGGLGQGDGYTF. The complete variable domain, with remaining parts taken from reference TRBV19 and TRBJ1-2, reads DGGITQSPKYLFRKEGQNVTLSCEQNLNHDAMYWYRQDPGQGLRLIYYSQIVNDFQKGDIAEGYSVSREKKESFPLTVTSAQKNPTAFYLCASSTGGLGQGDGYTFGSGTRLTVV.

This clone was detected a few times. This chain connects TRBV5-1 to TRBJ2-7, with 8 bases that match TRBD1. The germline CDR1 and CDR2 sequences are SGHRS and YFSETQ. V was pared by 4 bases and J by 6 bases, with 12 bases of the junction left unmatched. The CDR3 is 15 amino acids. This CDR3 is CASSPGERQGFEQYF. CDR3 in DNA: TGCGCCAGCAGCCCAGGGGAGAGACAGGGGTTCGAGCAGTACTTC.

The V and J genes are TRBV19 and TRBJ1-5, with a possible D match to TRBD1 (5 bases). CDR1 is LNHDA, CDR2 SQIVND, per germline (reference sequence). Trimming cost V 9 bases and J 5 bases, with 14 bases left between them. CDR3 length: 13 residues. The CDR3 loop is CASVPGGYQPQHF. CDR3 DNA sequence: TGTGCCAGCGTCCCCGGGGGGTATCAGCCCCAGCATTTT.

The V gene is TRBV18, the J gene TRBJ1-1; TRBD1 is a possible D gene (5 bases). Germline loops: CDR1 KGHSH, CDR2 LQKENI. The V and J ends lost 1 base and 8 bases respectively, with 8 bases between them. The CDR3 loop spans 12 amino acids. This chain's CDR3 is CASSPLQGEAFF. As DNA, the CDR3 is TGTGCCAGCTCACCACTGCAGGGAGAAGCTTTCTTT.

A single count supports this clone. This specimen includes other DNA sequences encoding the same CDR3. The chain combines TRBV6-1 with TRBJ1-2; D ambiguous. The V gene's germline CDR1 is MNHNS and CDR2 SASEGT. The CDR3 runs to 14 residues. V was shortened by 2 bases and J by 3 bases, with 10 bases between the two germline ends. The CDR3 nucleotides read TGTGCCAGCAGTGAATTGGGAGGAGACTATGGCTACACCTTC. Translation: CASSELGGDYGYTF.

V is TRBV12-3 or TRBV12-4 and J is TRBJ2-1; possible D gene TRBD1, 5 bases. The ends were cut back, 4 bases at V and 13 bases at J, with 17 bases in the middle. The CDR3 has 13 amino acids. CDR3 nucleotides: TGTGCCAGCAGTTCAGATGGGGCAACAGGTCAGTTCTTC. This sequence encodes CASSSDGATGQFF.

The V call is TRBV15, the J call TRBJ1-4; no clear D. The germline CDR1 and CDR2 sequences are LNHNV and YYDKDF (reference sequence). V was cut by 1 base and J by 3 bases, with 9 bases left in between. The CDR3 has 15 amino acids. The CDR3 reads CATSRGGVANEKLFF. CDR3 nucleotide sequence: TGTGCCACCAGCAGAGGCGGGGTGGCTAATGAAAAACTGTTTTTT.

The chain recombines TRBV2 with TRBJ1-4; possible D gene TRBD1, 5 bases. The V gene lost 8 bases and the J gene lost 3 bases, with 13 bases spanning the gap. This CDR3 spans 14 amino acids. CDR1 is SNHLY, CDR2 FYNNEI, per germline. The CDR3 DNA is TGTGCCAGCTGGAAACGGGGGGCTAATGAAAAACTGTTTTTT. Protein product: CASWKRGANEKLFF. Filled out from reference TRBV2 and TRBJ1-4, the complete variable domain reads EPEVTQTPSHQVTQMGQEVILRCVPISNHLYFYWYRQILGQKVEFLVSFYNNEISEKSEIFDDQFSVERPDGSNFTLKIRSTKLEDSAMYFCASWKRGANEKLFFGSGTQLSVL.

V usage is TRBV5-1 and J usage is TRBJ2-3, with TRBD2 identical over 11 bases. The length of the CDR3 is 16 residues. J lost 3 bases, V lost 4 bases, and 7 bases had no gene match. Germline V gene data show CDR1 as SGHRS and CDR2 as YFSETQ. This chain's CDR3 is CASSPQTSGITDTQYF. Written as DNA, the CDR3 is TGCGCCAGCAGCCCCCAGACTAGCGGGATTACAGATACGCAGTATTTT. The whole variable domain, filled in from reference TRBV5-1 and TRBJ2-3, reads KAGVTQTPRYLIKTRGQQVTLSCSPISGHRSVSWYQQTPGQGLQFLFEYFSETQRNKGNFPGRFSGRQFSNSRSEMNVSTLELGDSALYLCASSPQTSGITDTQYFGPGTRLTVL.

J is TRBJ2-1 and V is TRBV5-1; maybe TRBD1 (6 bases). CDR3 length: 14 residues. CDR1 and CDR2 from the germline V gene are SGHRS and YFSETQ. The V end lost 6 bases, the J end lost 0 bases, and 10 bases lay between the germline ends. The CDR3 region has the DNA TGCGCCAGCAAGGGGACATTCTCCTACAATGAGCAGTTCTTC. Protein sequence: CASKGTFSYNEQFF.

There are a few counts of this clone. This chain uses TRBV2 with TRBJ1-5, with unresolved D. The CDR3 is 16 residues long. V was cut by 2 bases and J by 0 bases, with 11 bases left in between. CDR1 and CDR2 from the germline V gene are SNHLY and FYNNEI. The chain's CDR3 is CASSENGVYSNQPQHF. CDR3 in DNA: TGTGCCAGCAGTGAAAACGGAGTATATAGCAATCAGCCCCAGCATTTT.

This clone was seen only once. This chain links TRBV5-6 with TRBJ2-7; D remains unclear. Germline V gene sequence: CDR1 SGHDT, CDR2 YYEEEE. Trimming took off 3 bases at V and 4 bases at J, with 8 bases between the two ends. CDR3 length equals 12 residues. The CDR3 is CASSYQLYEQYF. In DNA form, the CDR3 reads TGTGCCAGCAGCTACCAACTTTACGAGCAGTACTTC.

In DNA, the CDR3 is TGTGCCAGCAGTTCCCTAACAGGGGGCGCGAGGCAGCCCCAGCATTTT. Translation gives CASSSLTGGARQPQHF. The V call is TRBV27, the J call TRBJ1-5; 9 positions match TRBD1. CDR1 and CDR2 from the germline V gene are MNHEY and SMNVEV (reference sequence). J gave up 7 bases and V 4 bases, and 11 bases lay outside the gene matches. The length of the CDR3 is 16 residues.